These 31 T cell receptor beta chains share one sample of origin, sequenced in a study of Ad26.COV2.S vaccination and SARS-CoV-2 variants. This sample's treatment: about 20 received Ad26.COV2.S at low or high dose, single or two shots; roughly five received placebo; per-sample allocation not given. Specimens were obtained on day 63 following the first vaccine or placebo injection. Clones were read by immunoSEQ multiplex PCR, and TCRdb kept only the in-frame ones, dropping some. The sample has about 370,000 clones, 70% to 90% seen once. The specimen was peripheral blood, collected in a trial of Ad26.COV2.S vaccine versus placebo. The receptors were gathered from a person between 18 and 65 years old who received the Ad26.COV2.S COVID-19 vaccine or a placebo.

V is TRBV29-1 and J is TRBJ1-2; D is uncertain. Germline CDR1 is SQVTM and CDR2 is ANQGSEA. Trimming stripped 5 bases from V and 2 bases from J, with 9 bases between. This CDR3 is built from 12 residues. CDR3 bases: TGCAGCGTTTATGAGGGAAACTATGGCTACACCTTC. It yields the protein CSVYEGNYGYTF.

The rearrangement uses TRBV27 and TRBJ2-5, with no clear D. This CDR3 is 13 amino acids long. The V end lost 5 bases, the J end lost 5 bases, and 12 bases lay between the germline ends. From germline, CDR1 is MNHEY and CDR2 SMNVEV (reference sequence). Here the CDR3 reads CASSGIRGETQYF. The CDR3 bases are TGTGCCAGCAGTGGAATACGTGGGGAGACCCAGTACTTC.

This chain uses TRBV7-3 with TRBJ2-1; possibly TRBD1 for D (6 bases). Germline assignment: CDR1 SGHTA and CDR2 FQGTGA. V dropped 5 bases and J dropped 9 bases, with 17 bases sitting between them. CDR3 length equals 14 residues. This CDR3 is CASSTSKGVGEQFF. The CDR3 bases are TGTGCCAGCAGCACCTCGAAGGGGGTGGGTGAGCAGTTCTTC. The complete variable domain, with remaining parts taken from reference TRBV7-3 and TRBJ2-1, reads GAGVSQTPSNKVTEKGKYVELRCDPISGHTALYWYRQSLGQGPEFLIYFQGTGAADDSGLPNDRFFAVRPEGSVSTLKIQRTERGDSAVYLCASSTSKGVGEQFFGPGTRLTVL.

CDR3: CASSQAGGHNEQFF. The CDR3 bases are TGTGCCAGCAGCCAGGCAGGGGGCCACAATGAGCAGTTCTTC. The chain has TRBV14 and TRBJ2-1, with 8 bases identical to TRBD1. CDR1 and CDR2 (germline): SGHDN, FVKESK. The CDR3 loop spans 14 amino acids. With 3 bases clipped from V and 5 bases from J, the junction kept 3 bases outside the gene matches.

The chain has TRBV10-3 and TRBJ2-5, with D possibly being TRBD1 (6 bases). This CDR3 spans 14 amino acids. The germline V and J ends were trimmed by 6 bases and 1 base, with 12 bases remaining between them. Germline assignment: CDR1 ENHRY and CDR2 SYGVKD. CDR3 in amino acids: CAISSRDIQETQYF. The CDR3, as DNA: TGTGCCATCAGCTCCCGGGACATCCAAGAGACCCAGTACTTC.

The chain combines TRBV30 with TRBJ2-7; no firm D call. CDR1 is GTSNPN, CDR2 SVGIG, per germline (reference sequence). This CDR3 comprises 13 residues. Trimming stripped 4 bases from V and 1 base from J, with 11 bases between. Here the CDR3 reads CAWNPGLSYEQYF. Here the CDR3 DNA reads TGTGCCTGGAACCCGGGTTTATCCTACGAGCAGTACTTC.

V is TRBV27 and J is TRBJ1-5, with a possible D match to TRBD1 (6 bases). Deletions cut 5 bases from V and 6 bases from J, with 11 bases between. This CDR3 is 13 amino acids long. CDR1 and CDR2 (germline): MNHEY, SMNVEV (reference sequence). The CDR3 coding sequence is TGTGCCAGCAGTGGGGGGCTGGGTCAGCCCCAGCATTTT. Its translation is CASSGGLGQPQHF.

This clone was seen once. The genes are TRBV14 and TRBJ2-3; no clear D gene. This CDR3 spans 15 amino acids. The germline V gene encodes CDR1 SGHDN and CDR2 FVKESK. V was trimmed by 0 bases and J by 11 bases, leaving 18 bases between them. The CDR3 DNA reads as TGTGCCAGCAGCCAAGAAAAGCGACACCTTAGGGAGCAGTATTTT. Translating gives CASSQEKRHLREQYF.

J is TRBJ1-4 and V is TRBV11-2, with 9 bases aligning to TRBD1. CDR3 length equals 16 residues. Germline assignment: CDR1 SGHAT and CDR2 FQNNGV. V gave up 1 base and J gave up 8 bases; unmatched junction bases: 8. This CDR3 reads CASSLATGGRREKLFF. CDR3 DNA sequence: TGTGCCAGCAGCTTAGCCACAGGGGGCAGAAGGGAAAAACTGTTTTTT. Full variable domain (remainder filled in from reference TRBV11-2 and TRBJ1-4): EAGVAQSPRYKIIEKRQSVAFWCNPISGHATLYWYQQILGQGPKLLIQFQNNGVVDDSQLPKDRFSAERLKGVDSTLKIQPAKLEDSAVYLCASSLATGGRREKLFFGSGTQLSVL.

This chain joins TRBV29-1 and TRBJ1-1; maybe TRBD1 (5 bases). There are 13 residues in the CDR3. Looked up from germline, CDR1 is SQVTM and CDR2 is ANQGSEA. V was pared by 7 bases and J by 2 bases, with 14 bases between. CDR3 sequence: CSAISGGNTEAFF. In DNA, the CDR3 is TGCAGCGCTATAAGCGGGGGAAACACTGAAGCTTTCTTT.

The chain employs TRBV6-5 and TRBJ1-3; possibly TRBD1 for D (5 bases). V shed 2 bases and J shed 2 bases, with 10 bases lying between them. The length of the CDR3 is 15 residues. The V gene's germline CDR1 is MNHEY and CDR2 SVGAGI. The CDR3 nucleotides are TGTGCCAGCAGTTACGGGGGTCTGACTGGAAACACCATATATTTT. This encodes CASSYGGLTGNTIYF.

CDR3 sequence: CAWAGGSTDTQYF. CDR3 DNA: TGTGCCTGGGCCGGGGGAAGTACAGATACGCAGTATTTT. The V gene is TRBV30, the J gene TRBJ2-3, with D maybe TRBD2 (6 bases). Germline values: CDR1 GTSNPN, CDR2 SVGIG (reference sequence). V was cut by 5 bases and J by 3 bases, with 12 bases left in between. This CDR3 contains 13 residues.

This clone was recorded a few times. The V and J genes are TRBV9 and TRBJ2-7; 8 bases are a match to TRBD2. CDR1 is SGDLS and CDR2 is YYNGEE in the germline V gene. The V gene end was trimmed by 3 bases and the J gene end by 5 bases; junction bases not matched to a gene: 10. The CDR3 has 15 residues. CDR3 sequence (DNA): TGTGCCAGCAGCGCCCAGGGACTAGTCGAGGACGAGCAGTACTTC. This gives the protein CASSAQGLVEDEQYF.

This clone appeared a single time. The genes are TRBV5-4 and TRBJ2-3; 9 bases are shared with TRBD2. V lost 2 bases to trimming and J lost 0 bases; unmatched junction nucleotides: 4. The germline V gene encodes CDR1 SGHNT and CDR2 YYREEE (reference sequence). The CDR3 spans 16 residues. CDR3 sequence reads: CASSFRLAVSTDTQYF. For the CDR3, the DNA is TGTGCCAGCAGCTTCCGACTAGCGGTTAGCACAGATACGCAGTATTTT.

The gene calls are TRBV27 and TRBJ1-6; D not certain. Germline V CDR1 and CDR2: MNHEY, SMNVEV (reference sequence). Between the trimmed V and J ends, which lost 5 bases and 7 bases, there was a span of 6 bases. This CDR3 region has 12 residues. CDR3 protein: CASSLTNSPLHF. The DNA of the CDR3 is TGTGCCAGCAGTCTCACGAATTCACCCCTCCACTTT.

The V gene is TRBV7-3, the J gene TRBJ2-1; D is tentatively TRBD1 or TRBD2 (5 bases each). In germline, CDR1 is SGHTA, CDR2 FQGTGA. V dropped 1 base and J dropped 2 bases, with 15 bases sitting between them. The CDR3 extends over 17 amino acids. In DNA form, the CDR3 reads TGTGCCAGCAGCTTAATACCGGGACGGAAGACCTACAATGAGCAGTTCTTC. This codes for CASSLIPGRKTYNEQFF.

The V and J genes are TRBV19 and TRBJ2-1, with TRBD1 matching 8 bases. J gave up 9 bases and V 3 bases, and 10 bases lay outside the gene matches. This CDR3 has 15 residues. Germline CDR1 and CDR2: LNHDA and SQIVND (reference sequence). The CDR3 loop reads CASSIVGQGVSEQFF. The DNA for the CDR3 is TGTGCCAGTAGTATTGTAGGACAGGGTGTTTCTGAGCAGTTCTTC. Using reference TRBV19 and TRBJ2-1 for the parts outside the CDR3, the full variable domain is DGGITQSPKYLFRKEGQNVTLSCEQNLNHDAMYWYRQDPGQGLRLIYYSQIVNDFQKGDIAEGYSVSREKKESFPLTVTSAQKNPTAFYLCASSIVGQGVSEQFFGPGTRLTVL.

The chain combines TRBV9 with TRBJ2-7; maybe TRBD2 (6 bases). The germline CDR1 and CDR2 sequences are SGDLS and YYNGEE. The germline V and J ends were trimmed by 0 bases and 6 bases, with 19 bases remaining between them. The CDR3 has 16 residues. This CDR3 reads CASSVGGGREHSEQYF. In DNA, the CDR3 is TGTGCCAGCAGCGTAGGGGGCGGTCGGGAGCACAGCGAGCAGTACTTC.

The chain uses TRBV19 and TRBJ1-2; D is unclear. The CDR3 spans 15 residues. The V end lost 4 bases, the J end lost 13 bases, and 25 bases lay between the germline ends. Per germline, CDR1 LNHDA and CDR2 SQIVND (reference sequence). The CDR3 sequence: CASSTLYRTQRATTF. The CDR3 DNA reads as TGTGCCAGTAGTACCCTTTATAGGACTCAGAGGGCTACCACCTTC.

The rearrangement links TRBV20-1 to TRBJ1-2; 7 bases are shared with TRBD1. Trimming at V came to 3 bases and at J to 1 base, leaving 11 bases not matched to a gene. Looked up from germline, CDR1 is DFQATT and CDR2 is SNEGSKA (reference sequence). The CDR3 is 16 residues long. The CDR3 region is CSASSTGRGGNYGYTF. CDR3 nucleotides: TGCAGTGCTAGTTCGACAGGGCGGGGAGGTAACTATGGCTACACCTTC.

The J gene is TRBJ1-3, the V gene TRBV12-3 or TRBV12-4; no clear D gene. The CDR3 contains 12 residues. The germline V and J ends were trimmed by 6 bases and 3 bases, with 6 bases remaining between them. In nucleotides, the CDR3 is TGTGCCAGCAGGCCGGATGGAAACACCATATATTTT. It yields the protein CASRPDGNTIYF.

V usage is TRBV24-1 and J usage is TRBJ2-4; TRBD2 aligns across 10 bases. Germline V gene data show CDR1 as KGHDR and CDR2 as SFDVKD. Trimming at V came to 4 bases and at J to 4 bases, leaving 3 bases not matched to a gene. The length of the CDR3 is 15 residues. The CDR3 protein is CATSERTSGKNIQYF. In DNA form, the CDR3 reads TGTGCCACCAGTGAGAGGACTAGCGGTAAAAACATTCAGTACTTC.

CDR3 nucleotide sequence: TGTGCCTCCGATAGGGCGGGAGGGCCTGATACGCAGTATTTT. Translating it yields CASDRAGGPDTQYF. The chain is built from TRBV30 and TRBJ2-3; TRBD2 agrees at 9 bases. Germline V gene data show CDR1 as GTSNPN and CDR2 as SVGIG (reference sequence). V shed 7 bases, J shed 6 bases, and the junction held 11 bases outside the gene matches. The CDR3 runs 14 residues.

V gene TRBV11-3 combines with J gene TRBJ2-5; perhaps TRBD1 as D (6 bases). The CDR3 loop spans 15 amino acids. Trimming took off 5 bases at V and 0 bases at J, with 13 bases between the two ends. Germline V CDR1 and CDR2: SGHNT, YENEEA. The CDR3 spells CASSPGTQYQETQYF. As DNA, the CDR3 is TGTGCCAGCAGCCCCGGGACACAGTACCAAGAGACCCAGTACTTC.

CDR3 loop: CAWSRFWTENTEAFF. The CDR3 coding sequence is TGTGCCTGGAGTAGGTTTTGGACAGAGAACACTGAAGCTTTCTTT. The genes are TRBV30 and TRBJ1-1; a possible D gene is TRBD1 (6 bases). This CDR3 contains 15 residues. V lost 2 bases, J lost 1 base, and 14 bases lay in between. Germline CDR1 and CDR2: GTSNPN and SVGIG (reference sequence).

The CDR3 spells CSVGTGGKNSNQPQHF. The CDR3 DNA reads as TGCAGCGTTGGGACAGGGGGCAAGAATAGCAATCAGCCCCAGCATTTT. The gene calls are TRBV29-1 and TRBJ1-5, with TRBD1 matching 11 bases. There are 16 residues in the CDR3. J lost 0 bases, V lost 4 bases, and 5 bases had no gene match. Looked up from germline, CDR1 is SQVTM and CDR2 is ANQGSEA.

The CDR3 region is CASSELSDTEAFF. The CDR3 DNA reads TGTGCCAGCAGCGAACTCTCGGACACTGAAGCTTTCTTT. V is TRBV7-3 and J is TRBJ1-1; D gene ambiguous. The germline V and J ends were trimmed by 5 bases and 3 bases, with 10 bases remaining between them. The CDR3 sequence is 13 residues long. The germline V gene encodes CDR1 SGHTA and CDR2 FQGTGA.

The V gene is TRBV5-1, the J gene TRBJ2-5; 8 bases match TRBD1. CDR3 size: 15 residues. With 4 bases clipped from V and 5 bases from J, the junction kept 10 bases outside the gene matches. Germline CDR1 is SGHRS and CDR2 is YFSETQ. DNA of the CDR3: TGCGCCAGCAGCGTAGGACAGGGAAATGGGGAGACCCAGTACTTC. Its protein is CASSVGQGNGETQYF.

V and J are TRBV7-3 and TRBJ1-1, with D hard to call. The V gene's germline CDR1 is SGHTA and CDR2 FQGTGA. Trimming removed 0 bases at V and 4 bases at J, with 9 bases between. The CDR3 runs 14 residues. The CDR3 nucleotides read TGTGCCAGCAGCTTAACGTTGGGATCCACTGAAGCTTTCTTT. It specifies CASSLTLGSTEAFF.

The genes are TRBV28 and TRBJ2-6; 10 bases fit TRBD1. The CDR3 runs 19 residues. CDR1 and CDR2 from the germline V gene are MDHEN and SYDVKM. Losses at the gene ends were 6 bases for V and 3 bases for J; bases not matched to a gene: 14. The CDR3 here is CASSALGGTGVYGANVLTF. The DNA of the CDR3 is TGTGCCAGCAGCGCTTTGGGGGGGACAGGGGTATATGGGGCCAACGTCCTGACTTTC.

Notes on this clone: It differs at one base from a far larger clone, so likely a read error. The V call is TRBV9, the J call TRBJ2-2; 10 bases fit TRBD1. With 3 bases clipped from V and 4 bases from J, the junction kept 3 bases outside the gene matches. The CDR3 spans 15 residues. Germline loops: CDR1 SGDLS, CDR2 YYNGEE. The CDR3 DNA reads as TGTGCCAGCAGCGCCGGGACAGGGGTCACCGGGGAGCTGTTTTTT. It specifies CASSAGTGVTGELFF.